These 27 T cell receptor beta chains share one sample of origin, sequenced in a study of Ad26.COV2.S vaccination and SARS-CoV-2 variants (TCRdb year 2021). In the paper's terms, the treatment or condition label means: roughly 19 received Ad26.COV2.S at low or high dose, single or two shots; several received placebo; per-sample allocation not given. Repertoires of vaccine and placebo recipients were sequenced from samples taken on day 63 after the first injection. The method was the immunoSEQ multiplex PCR assay. TCRdb mirrors the immuneACCESS table, restricted to in-frame sequences. Some clones are absent from its copies; in checked studies, under half trace to an unresolved V gene, and the reason for the others is unknown. In this sample the table shows hundreds of thousands of clones, roughly 90% of which occur a single time. In total, the top ten clones hold approximately 1.5% of the sample.

The sample was peripheral blood, taken in a trial of Ad26.COV2.S vaccine versus placebo. These receptors were taken from a person aged 18-60 years who received the Ad26.COV2.S COVID-19 vaccine or a placebo.

V is TRBV18 and J is TRBJ2-1, with D possibly TRBD1 on 5 matching bases. CDR3 length equals 16 residues. Per the germline V gene, CDR1 is KGHSH and CDR2 is LQKENI. V lost 3 bases to trimming and J lost 0 bases, with 12 bases between them. Written as DNA, the CDR3 is TGTGCCAGCTCACCTCCTCAGGGCGGCTCCTACAATGAGCAGTTCTTC. This gives the protein CASSPPQGGSYNEQFF.

This sequence joins TRBV7-9 and TRBJ2-2; either TRBD1 or TRBD2 may fit D (5 bases each). This CDR3 is built from 16 residues. Germline V gene data show CDR1 as SEHNR and CDR2 as FQNEAQ (reference sequence). V lost 5 bases to trimming and J lost 4 bases, with 17 bases between them. The CDR3 region is CASSPPRAGTTGELFF. The CDR3, as DNA: TGTGCCAGCAGCCCCCCTCGGGCAGGGACCACCGGGGAGCTGTTTTTT.

V is TRBV7-9 and J is TRBJ1-4; no clear D gene. This CDR3 is built from 14 residues. Trimming stripped 2 bases from V and 4 bases from J, with 8 bases between. Germline assignment: CDR1 SEHNR and CDR2 FQNEAQ (reference sequence). In DNA, the CDR3 is TGTGCCAGCAGCTTACGCCAGAATAATGAAAAACTGTTTTTT. Translation: CASSLRQNNEKLFF.

V is TRBV18 and J is TRBJ1-3, with TRBD1 matching 8 bases. CDR3 length: 16 residues. In germline, CDR1 is KGHSH, CDR2 LQKENI. Germline trimming cut 5 bases from V and 2 bases from J; bases unmatched to any gene: 8. CDR3 loop: CASSGLGTGPGNTIYF. The DNA for the CDR3 is TGTGCCAGCTCAGGCCTCGGGACAGGCCCTGGAAACACCATATATTTT.

The V and J genes are TRBV5-1 and TRBJ2-1; D gene unclear. The V gene lost 3 bases and the J gene lost 5 bases, with 9 bases spanning the gap. CDR3 length equals 13 residues. Looked up from germline, CDR1 is SGHRS and CDR2 is YFSETQ. The CDR3 loop reads CASSYLTDNEQFF. CDR3 sequence (DNA): TGCGCCAGCAGCTACTTAACGGACAATGAGCAGTTCTTC.

The gene calls are TRBV7-9 and TRBJ2-7; possibly TRBD1 or TRBD2 for D (5 bases each). The length of the CDR3 is 13 residues. Germline values: CDR1 SEHNR, CDR2 FQNEAQ (reference sequence). Between the trimmed V and J ends, which lost 5 bases and 5 bases, there was a span of 13 bases. The CDR3 region is CASSPWDLDEQYF. In nucleotides, the CDR3 is TGTGCCAGCAGCCCGTGGGACCTCGACGAGCAGTACTTC.

The CDR3 nucleotides read TGTGCCAGCAACAGGGATGAGCAGTACTTC. Its protein product is CASNRDEQYF. V gene TRBV6-5 combines with J gene TRBJ2-7, with D possibly being TRBD1 (6 bases). This CDR3 has 10 amino acids. The germline V gene encodes CDR1 MNHEY and CDR2 SVGAGI. Between the trimmed V and J ends, which lost 7 bases and 7 bases, there was a span of 8 bases.

This clone came up once. This chain uses TRBV6-5 with TRBJ2-3; 7 bases agree with TRBD2. In germline, CDR1 is MNHEY, CDR2 SVGAGI. This CDR3 region has 15 residues. V was clipped by 2 bases and J by 4 bases; unmatched bases: 6. The CDR3 nucleotides read TGTGCCAGCAGTTACGGGGGGAGCGGGGCAGATACGCAGTATTTT. Amino acids: CASSYGGSGADTQYF.

This clone was detected once. In the same sample, other DNA sequences code for this CDR3. J is TRBJ1-5 and V is TRBV30; D ambiguous. Trimming left V 1 base short and J 0 bases short, with 4 bases between. The CDR3 is made up of 13 amino acids. Germline values: CDR1 GTSNPN, CDR2 SVGIG (reference sequence). The CDR3 here is CAWSADSNQPQHF. The CDR3 bases are TGTGCCTGGAGTGCCGATAGCAATCAGCCCCAGCATTTT.

This chain links TRBV19 with TRBJ2-3; 10 bases map to TRBD2. This CDR3 comprises 13 residues. V dropped 6 bases and J dropped 14; count of bases not matched to a gene: 11. CDR1 is LNHDA, CDR2 SQIVND, per germline (reference sequence). The CDR3 protein is CASSQVEGLAAYF. The CDR3 nucleotides are TGTGCCAGTAGCCAAGTGGAAGGACTAGCGGCGTATTTT. Based on the CDR3 plus reference TRBV19 and TRBJ2-3, the full variable domain is DGGITQSPKYLFRKEGQNVTLSCEQNLNHDAMYWYRQDPGQGLRLIYYSQIVNDFQKGDIAEGYSVSREKKESFPLTVTSAQKNPTAFYLCASSQVEGLAAYFGPGTRLTVL.

The V and J genes are TRBV5-1 and TRBJ2-3; a possible D gene is TRBD1 (6 bases). The germline CDR1 and CDR2 sequences are SGHRS and YFSETQ. The CDR3 has 14 amino acids. The ends were cut back, 2 bases at V and 4 bases at J, with 11 bases in the middle. The CDR3 sequence: CASSLGGLSDTQYF. In DNA, the CDR3 is TGCGCCAGCAGCTTAGGGGGTTTATCAGATACGCAGTATTTT.

V gene TRBV11-3 combines with J gene TRBJ2-3; 12 nucleotides match TRBD2. The CDR3 runs to 17 residues. Per the germline V gene, CDR1 is SGHNT and CDR2 is YENEEA. V gave up 5 bases and J gave up 0 bases; unmatched junction bases: 6. The CDR3 DNA is TGTGCCAGCAGCCGGACTAGCGGGGAGGGTAGCACAGATACGCAGTATTTT. Translation: CASSRTSGEGSTDTQYF.

Here the CDR3 DNA reads TGCAGTGCTAGTGGGGACGCTAGGGGCGGCTACACCTTC. Its protein product is CSASGDARGGYTF. The chain employs TRBV20-1 and TRBJ1-2; maybe TRBD1 (5 bases). Per germline, CDR1 DFQATT and CDR2 SNEGSKA (reference sequence). The CDR3 contains 13 residues. V was shortened by 3 bases and J by 8 bases, with 16 bases between the two germline ends.

The chain couples TRBV6-5 to TRBJ2-7; no firm D call. Germline values: CDR1 MNHEY, CDR2 SVGAGI. V lost 5 bases and J lost 5, with 10 bases in between. The CDR3 length is 12 residues. The CDR3 region is CASSNGINEQYF. The CDR3, as DNA: TGTGCCAGCAGTAACGGAATTAACGAGCAGTACTTC.

The V gene is TRBV10-3, the J gene TRBJ2-5; TRBD1 agrees at 11 bases. J lost 2 bases, V lost 4 bases, and 3 bases had no gene match. The CDR3 is made up of 15 amino acids. CDR1 ENHRY and CDR2 SYGVKD come from the germline V gene. The CDR3 loop is CAISAGTGGQETQYF. CDR3 nucleotide sequence: TGTGCCATCAGTGCCGGGACAGGGGGACAAGAGACCCAGTACTTC.

The V and J genes are TRBV24-1 and TRBJ2-1; D is unresolved. The V gene's germline CDR1 is KGHDR and CDR2 SFDVKD. The CDR3 runs 15 residues. The V and J ends lost 0 bases and 9 bases respectively, with 14 bases between them. CDR3 region: CATSDLQGSVGEQFF. The CDR3 nucleotides are TGTGCCACCAGTGATTTGCAAGGGTCTGTTGGTGAGCAGTTCTTC.

V usage is TRBV19 and J usage is TRBJ1-5, with a weak D call TRBD1 (5 bases). With 4 bases removed from V and 3 bases from J, the gap between germline ends came to 10 bases. CDR3 length equals 14 residues. From germline, CDR1 is LNHDA and CDR2 SQIVND (reference sequence). The CDR3 bases are TGTGCCAGTAGTAAGCGACAGATCAATCAGCCCCAGCATTTT. Protein: CASSKRQINQPQHF.

This rearrangement joins TRBV3-1 (or the pseudogene TRBV3-2) to TRBJ2-1, with D maybe TRBD1 (6 bases). There are 15 residues in the CDR3. Germline CDR1 and CDR2: LGHDT and YNNKEL (reference sequence). Trimming shortened V by 3 bases and J by 5 bases, and 14 bases separated the two germline ends. The CDR3 spells CASSHTGLSHNEQFF. The CDR3 DNA reads TGTGCCAGCAGCCATACAGGGCTCTCGCACAATGAGCAGTTCTTC.

The V gene is TRBV10-2, the J gene TRBJ2-5; 8 bases line up with TRBD2. The CDR3 is 14 amino acids. CDR1 WSHSY and CDR2 SAAADI come from the germline V gene. V lost 3 bases, J lost 4 bases, and 4 bases stayed unmatched. The CDR3 DNA reads TGCGCCAGCAGTGAATTTAGCGGGGCAGAGACCCAGTACTTC. It translates to CASSEFSGAETQYF.

This chain uses TRBV24-1 with TRBJ2-1; 9 bases agree with TRBD2. The CDR3 length is 15 residues. Trimming removed 2 bases from V and 10 bases from J; junction bases left unmatched: 8. The V gene's germline CDR1 is KGHDR and CDR2 SFDVKD. The CDR3 reads CATSDSIVSGGEQFF. CDR3 coding DNA: TGTGCCACCAGTGATTCGATTGTGAGCGGGGGGGAGCAGTTCTTC.

V gene TRBV7-6 combines with J gene TRBJ2-1, with TRBD2 matching over 11 bases. The CDR3 spans 16 residues. Germline V gene sequence: CDR1 SGHVS, CDR2 FNYEAQ. V lost 5 bases to trimming and J lost 9 bases; unmatched junction nucleotides: 12. The CDR3 DNA reads TGTGCCAGCAGCCCGGGAGTAGCGGGAGGGCCGGGTGAGCAGTTCTTC. It codes for CASSPGVAGGPGEQFF.

Note on this clone: This sample includes further DNA sequences coding for the same CDR3. V usage is TRBV3-1 (or the pseudogene TRBV3-2) and J usage is TRBJ2-5; maybe TRBD2 (6 bases). This CDR3 spans 13 amino acids. Trimming pared 6 bases from V and 3 bases from J, leaving 11 bases between. Per germline, CDR1 LGHDT and CDR2 YNNKEL (reference sequence). The CDR3 sequence is CASSRLGEETQYF. CDR3 nucleotides: TGTGCCAGCAGTCGACTAGGAGAAGAGACCCAGTACTTC.

CDR3 DNA: TGCGCCAGCAGCTTAAGGAGAGTCGGCGGCTCCTACAATGAGCAGTTCTTC. This encodes CASSLRRVGGSYNEQFF. The chain combines TRBV5-1 with TRBJ2-1; D is undetermined. CDR1 and CDR2 from the germline V gene are SGHRS and YFSETQ. Trimming removed 2 bases at V and 0 bases at J, with 15 bases between. The CDR3 spans 17 residues.

The chain carries TRBV6-4 and TRBJ1-5; TRBD1 agrees at 7 bases. V lost 3 bases and J lost 6; bases outside the gene matches: 2. Germline lookup yields CDR1 MRHNA and CDR2 SNTAGT. CDR3 length: 13 amino acids. CDR3 DNA: TGTGCCAGCAGTGAAAGACAGGGTCAGCCCCAGCATTTT. It translates to CASSERQGQPQHF.

The chain carries TRBV18 and TRBJ1-5, with D possibly TRBD1 on 6 matching bases. This CDR3 is built from 13 residues. V was cut by 5 bases and J by 4 bases, with 9 bases left in between. The germline V gene encodes CDR1 KGHSH and CDR2 LQKENI. The CDR3 DNA is TGTGCCAGCTCAAGAGGGACAAATCAGCCCCAGCATTTT. Protein: CASSRGTNQPQHF.

This clone was found a few times. This chain uses TRBV27 with TRBJ2-6, with unresolved D. Deletions cut 5 bases from V and 4 bases from J, with 15 bases between. The CDR3 loop spans 16 amino acids. Germline values: CDR1 MNHEY, CDR2 SMNVEV (reference sequence). The CDR3 DNA reads TGTGCCAGCAGTCCCCGTCGGATGGGGGGGGCCAACGTCCTGACTTTC. The encoded protein is CASSPRRMGGANVLTF.

The V gene is TRBV19, the J gene TRBJ1-2; TRBD1 aligns across 9 bases. Germline V gives CDR1 LNHDA, CDR2 SQIVND (reference sequence). The CDR3 covers 12 residues. The junction had 7 bases not matched to a gene; V was cut back by 10 bases and J by 7 bases. This CDR3 is CATQQGAGGYTF. The DNA for the CDR3 is TGTGCCACCCAACAGGGGGCCGGTGGCTACACCTTC.